Shown below are 31 T cell receptor beta chains from a single sample sequenced in a study of spatial heterogeneity in lung cancer. TCRdb used MiXCR to reprocess the 5' RACE reads, holding one entry per CDR3 protein. The data hold more than 10,000 distinct CDR3 sequences, with about 3.9% observed a single time. The time point was: sample taken at primary tumor resection. The authors sequenced whole RNA from tumor, nontumor lung or frozen PBMC without sorting. The sequencing here drew on PBMCs, taken at surgery. All receptors derive from a male donor with early-stage non-small cell lung cancer.

This clonotype was recorded at least ten times. Since it is a stray read in a library aimed at alpha chains, this beta chain has a size that is not meaningful. The V gene is TRBV12-3 or TRBV12-4, the J gene TRBJ1-5; unclear D gene. Trimming cost V 3 bases and J 3 bases, with 6 bases left between them. CDR3 size: 13 residues. The CDR3 protein is CASSFDPNQPQHF. The DNA of the CDR3 is TGTGCCAGCAGTTTCGACCCCAATCAGCCCCAGCATTTT.

In this sample, this clonotype turned up many times. Because this beta chain is a stray read in a library intended to capture alpha chains, its abundance should not be given much weight. The rearrangement links TRBV11-2 to TRBJ2-2, with 10 bases fitting TRBD1. The V gene end was trimmed by 10 bases and the J gene end by 5 bases; junction bases not matched to a gene: 7. Germline CDR1 reads SGHAT; CDR2 reads FQNNGV. The CDR3 totals 14 residues. CDR3 in DNA: TGTGCCACCCGACAGGGGGCGCGGACCGGGGAGCTGTTTTTT. Translation: CATRQGARTGELFF. Together with reference TRBV11-2 and TRBJ2-2, the CDR3 gives the full variable domain: EAGVAQSPRYKIIEKRQSVAFWCNPISGHATLYWYQQILGQGPKLLIQFQNNGVVDDSQLPKDRFSAERLKGVDSTLKIQPAKLEDSAVYLCATRQGARTGELFFGEGSRLTVL.

This clonotype has ten or more counts. Compared with germline, one end of the junction differs, possibly owing to a read error. This beta chain appears as a stray read in a library generated for alpha chains; its size is not informative. The chain is built from TRBV20-1 and TRBJ2-1; 8 bases align to TRBD1. The germline V gene encodes CDR1 DFQATT and CDR2 SNEGSKA (reference sequence). This CDR3 is 14 amino acids long. The CDR3 reads CSARDRGLYNEQFF. DNA of the CDR3: TGCAGTGCTCGAGACAGGGGCCTCTACAATGAGCAGTTCTTC.

This clonotype has more than one count but fewer than ten. For a library built for alpha chains, this beta chain is a stray read; little rests on its size. This chain joins TRBV5-6 and TRBJ2-1; the D gene is possibly TRBD2 (5 bases). The CDR3 extends over 15 amino acids. In germline, CDR1 is SGHDT, CDR2 YYEEEE. V was trimmed by 4 bases and J by 5 bases, leaving 16 bases between them. CDR3 in amino acids: CASSIRLTGNNEQFF. In DNA form, the CDR3 reads TGTGCCAGCAGCATACGACTGACGGGAAACAATGAGCAGTTCTTC.

In this sample, this clonotype is medium-sized. Since the library was made to target alpha chains, this beta chain is a stray read and its abundance is not meaningful. The CDR3 DNA follows: TGCAGCGTTCTTGCGGGAGGGGGTCCAGATACGCAGTATTTT. It is translated as CSVLAGGGPDTQYF. The rearrangement links TRBV29-1 to TRBJ2-3; 9 bases fit TRBD2. The junction had 7 bases not matched to a gene; V was cut back by 5 bases and J by 4 bases. Germline V lookup: CDR1 SQVTM, CDR2 ANQGSEA. The CDR3 is made up of 14 amino acids.

This clonotype has ten or more counts. Being off target in a library aimed at alpha chains, this beta chain has a size of little meaning. The gene calls are TRBV20-1 and TRBJ2-7; D is uncertain. V lost 5 bases, J lost 5 bases, and 13 bases lay in between. The CDR3 totals 12 residues. The germline V gene encodes CDR1 DFQATT and CDR2 SNEGSKA (reference sequence). For the CDR3, the DNA is TGCAGTGCTCTTCCCGCCTACAACGAGCAGTACTTC. This sequence encodes CSALPAYNEQYF.

By proportion, this clonotype is medium-sized. As an off-target read in a library built for alpha chains, this beta chain has a frequency of little significance. The V and J genes are TRBV29-1 and TRBJ2-5; no firm D call. Germline CDR1 SQVTM, CDR2 ANQGSEA. The V end was cut by 4 bases, the J end by 2 bases, with 5 bases between. The CDR3 length is 11 residues. The CDR3 DNA follows: TGCAGCGTTGTCGAGCAAGAGACCCAGTACTTC. This translates into CSVVEQETQYF.

This clonotype came up many times. This beta chain was picked up by a library intended for alpha chains and is off target, so its count carries little meaning. This chain joins TRBV2 and TRBJ1-5; TRBD1 agrees at 8 bases. This CDR3 is built from 12 residues. Germline CDR1 is SNHLY and CDR2 is FYNNEI. Trimming took 7 bases from V and 7 from J; bases not matched to a gene: 3. The DNA for the CDR3 is TGTGCCAGCACCGACAGGGGCCAGCCCCAGCATTTT. It yields the protein CASTDRGQPQHF.

This clonotype has ten or more counts. This beta chain is off target for a library built for alpha chains, so its abundance means little. The chain uses TRBV19 and TRBJ2-1; D possibly corresponds to TRBD1 (6 bases). Germline-derived CDR1 and CDR2 are LNHDA and SQIVND (reference sequence). The V end lost 7 bases, the J end lost 6 bases, and 19 bases lay between the germline ends. The CDR3 is made up of 15 amino acids. DNA of the CDR3: TGTGCCAGTACCCTAAGGGAACAGGGTAGCAATGAGCAGTTCTTC. Its translation: CASTLREQGSNEQFF. The whole variable domain, remainder taken from reference TRBV19 and TRBJ2-1, is DGGITQSPKYLFRKEGQNVTLSCEQNLNHDAMYWYRQDPGQGLRLIYYSQIVNDFQKGDIAEGYSVSREKKESFPLTVTSAQKNPTAFYLCASTLREQGSNEQFFGPGTRLTVL.

This clonotype was seen repeatedly, ten times or more. This beta chain is an off-target read within a library intended for alpha chains, so its frequency means little. This chain uses TRBV7-2 with TRBJ1-2; D perhaps matches TRBD1 (6 bases). V was pared by 0 bases and J by 4 bases, with 12 bases between. The germline V gene encodes CDR1 SGHTA and CDR2 FQGNSA. This CDR3 comprises 15 residues. CDR3: CASSLASTGPYGYTF. In nucleotides, the CDR3 is TGTGCCAGCAGCTTAGCGTCAACAGGGCCCTATGGCTACACCTTC.

Worth noting for this clonotype: A library prepared for alpha chains yielded this beta chain as an off-target read; its size is of little meaning. The chain is built from TRBV4-1 and TRBJ2-7; 10 bases agree with TRBD2. Germline V gives CDR1 MGHRA, CDR2 YSYEKL. The CDR3 extends over 17 amino acids. With V trimmed by 1 base and J by 4 bases, 10 bases remained unmatched. CDR3 DNA sequence: TGCGCCAGCAGCCAAGGGCGTCTAGCGGGAGCCCCGTACGAGCAGTACTTC. Amino acid sequence: CASSQGRLAGAPYEQYF.

This clonotype has a count of ten or more. This beta chain slipped into a library made for alpha chains as a stray read, so its size is not meaningful. The V gene is TRBV20-1, the J gene TRBJ1-2, with TRBD1 as a possible D gene (5 bases). The germline V and J ends were trimmed by 6 bases and 0 bases, with 11 bases remaining between them. This CDR3 is 13 amino acids long. Germline V CDR1 and CDR2: DFQATT, SNEGSKA (reference sequence). The CDR3 sequence is CSARDRSNYGYTF. In DNA form, the CDR3 reads TGCAGTGCCCGGGACCGATCTAACTATGGCTACACCTTC.

There are many counts of this clonotype. Because this beta chain is a stray read in a library intended to capture alpha chains, its abundance should not be given much weight. CDR3 residues: CASSFEGASYNEQFF. DNA for the CDR3: TGTGCCAGCAGTTTTGAGGGGGCCAGCTACAATGAGCAGTTCTTC. This sequence joins TRBV12-3 or TRBV12-4 and TRBJ2-1, with 7 nucleotides matching TRBD1. CDR3 length equals 15 residues. The V and J ends lost 3 bases and 3 bases, in that order; junction bases with no gene match: 5.

This clonotype was counted ten times or more. The library was designed around alpha chains, so this beta chain is a stray read whose abundance carries little weight. The chain joins TRBV28 to TRBJ2-7, with D possibly TRBD1 on 5 matching bases. Trimming removed 5 bases from V and 2 bases from J, with 10 bases in between. The CDR3 covers 13 residues. Germline lookup yields CDR1 MDHEN and CDR2 SYDVKM. The chain's CDR3 is CASSRQSAYEQYF. For the CDR3, the DNA is TGTGCCAGCAGTCGACAGAGCGCCTACGAGCAGTACTTC.

Comments on this clonotype: A library prepared for alpha chains yielded this beta chain as an off-target read; its size is of little meaning. The V call is TRBV7-2, the J call TRBJ2-7, with TRBD2 matching 8 bases. The V segment lost 4 bases and the J segment 6 bases; nucleotides outside the gene matches: 2. The germline gives CDR1 SGHTA, CDR2 FQGNSA. The CDR3 has 12 residues. The CDR3 reads CASSSSGGEQYF. The CDR3 nucleotides read TGTGCCAGCAGCTCCAGCGGGGGCGAGCAGTACTTC.

This clonotype was recorded many times. Within a library made for alpha chains, this beta chain is off target, and its count is uninformative. This sequence joins TRBV20-1 and TRBJ2-3; D is possibly TRBD2 (6 bases). V lost 0 bases and J lost 6, with 13 bases in between. This CDR3 contains 14 residues. Germline lookup yields CDR1 DFQATT and CDR2 SNEGSKA (reference sequence). In DNA form, the CDR3 reads TGCAGTGCTAGAGATCGAGCAGGGAGGGATACGCAGTATTTT. Translated: CSARDRAGRDTQYF.

This clonotype was seen ten or more times. In a library made to pick up alpha chains, this beta chain is a stray read with a size that means little. The CDR3 loop is CASRSLWLNEQFF. Written as DNA, the CDR3 is TGTGCCAGCAGGTCTCTATGGCTCAATGAGCAGTTCTTC. V is TRBV28 and J is TRBJ2-1; the D is unclear. CDR1 and CDR2 from the germline V gene are MDHEN and SYDVKM. Trimming removed 6 bases from V and 6 bases from J, with 12 bases in between. This CDR3 is built from 13 residues.

This clonotype was observed a few times. This beta chain was picked up by a library intended for alpha chains and is off target, so its count carries little meaning. V usage is TRBV6-6 and J usage is TRBJ2-4; no firm D call. Looked up from germline, CDR1 is MNHNY and CDR2 is SVGAGI (reference sequence). The V gene lost 6 bases and the J gene lost 6 bases, with 12 bases spanning the gap. CDR3 length: 13 residues. The CDR3 protein is CASRALSPNIQYF. The DNA for the CDR3 is TGTGCCAGCAGGGCCCTCTCCCCAAACATTCAGTACTTC.

This clonotype was counted many times. The size of this beta chain means little, since it is a stray read in a library made for alpha chains. The gene calls are TRBV27 and TRBJ2-3; D possibly corresponds to TRBD2 (6 bases). Between the trimmed V and J ends, which lost 7 bases and 6 bases, there was a span of 11 bases. Germline V gene sequence: CDR1 MNHEY, CDR2 SMNVEV (reference sequence). The CDR3 runs to 12 residues. The CDR3 reads CASTGDSDTQYF. CDR3 coding DNA: TGTGCCAGCACGGGGGATTCGGATACGCAGTATTTT.

Worth noting for this clonotype: Because the library targeted alpha chains, this beta chain is an off-target read whose size means little. The rearrangement uses TRBV5-1 and TRBJ1-2; 9 bases are a match to TRBD1. Per germline, CDR1 SGHRS and CDR2 YFSETQ. Trimming at V came to 4 bases and at J to 6 bases, leaving 4 bases not matched to a gene. This CDR3 contains 13 residues. The CDR3 DNA reads as TGCGCCAGCAGCCCCCGGACAGGGGATGGCTACACCTTC. This encodes CASSPRTGDGYTF.

Only a few counts were recorded for this clonotype. As an off-target read in a library built for alpha chains, this beta chain has a frequency of little significance. The J gene is TRBJ2-1, the V gene TRBV21-1; the D call of TRBD2 is as the table states it, not checked on the DNA. TRBV21-1 is an annotated pseudogene. The CDR3 is 17 residues long. CDR3 amino acids: CASSNSPTSGLYNEQFF. The DNA of the CDR3 is TGTGCCAGCAGCAATTCCCCTACTAGCGGGCTTTACAATGAGCAGTTCTTC.

At least ten counts were recorded for this clonotype. As an off-target read in a library built for alpha chains, this beta chain has a frequency of little significance. This chain connects TRBV20-1 to TRBJ2-5; no clear D. The germline CDR1 and CDR2 sequences are DFQATT and SNEGSKA (reference sequence). V lost 6 bases, J lost 5 bases, and 13 bases lay in between. CDR3 length equals 12 residues. The DNA of the CDR3 is TGCAGTGCGCTGGAAGACATTGAGACCCAGTACTTC. Amino acid sequence: CSALEDIETQYF.

Ten or more counts support this clonotype. Little can be read into the size of this beta chain, an off-target read in a library designed for alpha chains. The chain employs TRBV7-2 and TRBJ2-5; no reliable D call. The CDR3 covers 16 residues. Trimming removed 1 base from V and 1 base from J, with 13 bases in between. From germline, CDR1 is SGHTA and CDR2 FQGNSA. The CDR3 nucleotides read TGTGCCAGCAGCTTAGTGTTGGCCCTCGTCCAAGAGACCCAGTACTTC. Amino acid sequence: CASSLVLALVQETQYF.

This clonotype has at least ten counts. Found in a library prepared for alpha chains, this beta chain is an off-target read, and its abundance has little meaning. The chain couples TRBV7-2 to TRBJ2-2; no firm D call. Trimming stripped 5 bases from V and 0 bases from J, with 1 base between. Germline V gene lookup returns CDR1 SGHTA and CDR2 FQGNSA. This CDR3 spans 12 amino acids. The DNA for the CDR3 is TGTGCCAGCAGCGCGAACACCGGGGAGCTGTTTTTT. Translation: CASSANTGELFF.

On this clonotype: With the library built for alpha chains, this beta chain is off target and its frequency is not meaningful. The chain uses TRBV10-3 and TRBJ2-1; D may match TRBD1 or TRBD2 (5 bases each). The CDR3 is 15 amino acids. Deletions cut 5 bases from V and 5 bases from J, with 16 bases between. Germline loops: CDR1 ENHRY, CDR2 SYGVKD. The CDR3 DNA is TGTGCCATCAGTCCCCGGGGCCAGCAACACAATGAGCAGTTCTTC. Its protein product is CAISPRGQQHNEQFF.

In this sample, this clonotype is medium-sized. This beta chain appears as a stray read in a library generated for alpha chains; its size is not informative. The rearrangement uses TRBV6-5 and TRBJ1-6, with 11 bases fitting TRBD1. Looked up from germline, CDR1 is MNHEY and CDR2 is SVGAGI. The CDR3 is made up of 20 amino acids. V dropped 10 bases and J dropped 4; count of bases not matched to a gene: 21. The CDR3 DNA reads as TGTGCCACTTCTCGCCCGACCCGGACAGGGGGCGGCCAATATAATTCACCCCTCCACTTT. It is translated as CATSRPTRTGGGQYNSPLHF.

This clonotype was counted many times. This beta chain came through as a stray read in a library set up for alpha chains, and its size says little. The DNA for the CDR3 is TGTGCCAGCAGCCCCTCTTGGGAGGACTATGGCTACACCTTC. Its protein is CASSPSWEDYGYTF. The chain carries TRBV7-2 and TRBJ1-2; unclear D gene. The germline gives CDR1 SGHTA, CDR2 FQGNSA. With 5 bases removed from V and 3 bases from J, the gap between germline ends came to 13 bases. The CDR3 is 14 residues long.

This clonotype was seen at least ten times. The library was built for alpha chains, so this beta chain is an off-target read and its size means little. The chain employs TRBV7-9 and TRBJ2-7, with a weak D call TRBD2 (5 bases). In germline, CDR1 is SEHNR, CDR2 FQNEAQ (reference sequence). The CDR3 is 13 residues long. Trimming pared 1 base from V and 4 bases from J, leaving 8 bases between. The CDR3 DNA follows: TGTGCCAGCAGCTTAGTCTCGGGGTACGAGCAGTACTTC. Translation gives CASSLVSGYEQYF.

In this sample, this clonotype turned up many times. The library was designed around alpha chains, so this beta chain is a stray read whose abundance carries little weight. The rearrangement joins TRBV7-9 to TRBJ2-5, with 7 positions matching TRBD1. This CDR3 has 14 residues. V lost 1 base and J lost 4; bases outside the gene matches: 3. CDR1 is SEHNR, CDR2 FQNEAQ, per germline (reference sequence). For the CDR3, the DNA is TGTGCCAGCAGCTTAGGACAGGGCCCAGAGACCCAGTACTTC. This encodes CASSLGQGPETQYF.

This clonotype was detected ten times or more. This beta chain is an off-target read within a library intended for alpha chains, so its frequency means little. The chain couples TRBV28 to TRBJ1-4; possible D gene TRBD1, 6 bases. The V gene lost 2 bases and the J gene lost 7 bases, with 11 bases spanning the gap. This CDR3 has 14 amino acids. Germline CDR1 is MDHEN and CDR2 is SYDVKM. The CDR3 loop is CASSLMGASEKLFF. CDR3 DNA: TGTGCCAGCAGTTTAATGGGGGCGAGTGAAAAACTGTTTTTT.

This clonotype showed up many times. Found in a library prepared for alpha chains, this beta chain is an off-target read, and its abundance has little meaning. The genes are TRBV12-3 or TRBV12-4 and TRBJ1-3, with TRBD1 matching over 7 bases. The CDR3 extends over 14 amino acids. Trimming took 3 bases from V and 6 from J; bases not matched to a gene: 5. The CDR3 DNA is TGTGCCAGCAGTTTTACGGGGACAGTAAACACCATATATTTT. Translation: CASSFTGTVNTIYF.